This T cell receptor beta chain was captured by sequencing in a study of blood T cell repertoires in COVID-19. Trimming took 7 bases from V and 8 from J; bases not matched to a gene: 7. This CDR3 comprises 13 residues. Germline V CDR1 and CDR2: SNHLY, FYNNEI. The repertoire was sequenced with immunoSEQ multiplex PCR; TCRdb's copy has only in-frame clones and lacks some. This sample has fewer than 200,000 clones; roughly nine tenths occur once, and the top ten carry roughly 1.2%. The chain couples TRBV2 to TRBJ1-4, with TRBD1 matching 7 bases. This sequence was found in a human donor with acute COVID-19. The donor label of this sample is uncertain. Sequences were obtained from PBMCs or T cells enriched from blood (not recorded which). The CDR3 loop reads CASKGQAEEKLFF. As DNA, the CDR3 is TGTGCCAGCAAAGGACAGGCTGAGGAAAAACTGTTTTTT. The full variable domain, its missing parts supplied by reference TRBV2 and TRBJ1-4, is EPEVTQTPSHQVTQMGQEVILRCVPISNHLYFYWYRQILGQKVEFLVSFYNNEISEKSEIFDDQFSVERPDGSNFTLKIRSTKLEDSAMYFCASKGQAEEKLFFGSGTQLSVL.